The next 28 T cell receptor beta chains were all read from a single sample in a study of blood T cells in healthy people across ages. A second PCR of about 7 to 12 cycles used a sample-barcoded 5' primer and a J-beta primer mix. TCRdb itself ran the 5' RACE reads through MiXCR, one entry per CDR3 protein. The repertoire holds 650,000 to 950,000 distinct CDR3 sequences, with around 42% as singletons. The sample comprised blood. The origin of the receptors is a man in his 60s in good health.

As for this clonotype: This may stem from a read error, because a much larger clone lies one nucleotide away. The gene calls are TRBV20-1 and TRBJ1-2, with D uncertain. CDR1 is DFQATT, CDR2 SNEGSKA, per germline (reference sequence). The CDR3 loop spans 13 amino acids. The CDR3 reads CSARDHAGYGYNF. In DNA, the CDR3 is TGCAGTGCTAGAGATCACGCGGGTTATGGCTACAACTTC.

This chain joins TRBV29-1 and TRBJ2-7, with D hard to call. In germline, CDR1 is SQVTM, CDR2 ANQGSEA. The CDR3 has 12 amino acids. V lost 7 bases to trimming and J lost 2 bases, with 12 bases between them. The DNA of the CDR3 is TGCAGCGCAGAAGACTCGACCTACGAGCAGTACTTC. It yields the protein CSAEDSTYEQYF.

This clonotype was detected a few times. V is TRBV7-6 and J is TRBJ2-7; weak D call: TRBD2 (6 bases). Trimming took 3 bases from V and 5 from J, leaving 29 bases between them. CDR1 is SGHVS, CDR2 FNYEAQ, per germline. CDR3 length: 19 residues. The DNA for the CDR3 is TGTGCCAGCAGCTTCGGGGCAGGGATAGCGGTATTAGCCGTTCACGAGCAGTACTTC. It codes for CASSFGAGIAVLAVHEQYF.

With respect to this clonotype: The junction departs from germline at one end; a sequencing error may be responsible. The chain carries TRBV12-3 or TRBV12-4 and TRBJ2-5; TRBD1 or TRBD2 may be the D gene (5 bases each). The last part of the DNA fits TRBJ2-7 better; the J call may be wrong. The CDR3 has 15 residues. The CDR3 region has the DNA TGTGCCTGCAGTTTACAGGCGACCACGGGATACGAGCAGTACTTC. Translating gives CACSLQATTGYEQYF.

The chain uses TRBV3-1 and TRBJ1-5; possible D gene TRBD1, 5 bases. The CDR3 spans 11 residues. CDR1 and CDR2 (germline): LGHDT, YNNKEL (reference sequence). V lost 9 bases, J lost 5 bases, and 8 bases lay in between. As DNA, the CDR3 is TGTGCCAGTGGACATGATCAGCCCCAGCATTTT. Translation: CASGHDQPQHF.

The CDR3 spells CASSQEASSDTQYF. The CDR3 region has the DNA TGTGCCAGCAGCCAAGAGGCTAGTTCAGATACGCAGTATTTT. V usage is TRBV4-2 and J usage is TRBJ2-3; no clear D gene. Germline V CDR1 and CDR2: LGHNA, YNFKEQ. This CDR3 is built from 14 residues. V lost 0 bases and J lost 4, with 8 bases in between.

The gene calls are TRBV3-1 and TRBJ2-5, with 11 bases matching TRBD2. Trimming at V came to 3 bases and at J to 11 bases, leaving 11 bases not matched to a gene. The length of the CDR3 is 15 residues. Germline V gene data show CDR1 as LGHDT and CDR2 as YNNKEL (reference sequence). The CDR3 DNA follows: TGTGCCAGCAGCCAGATAGCGGGGGGGCGGGTTCCGCAGTACTTC. Translated, it gives CASSQIAGGRVPQYF.

In its sample, this clonotype was seen a few times. The rearrangement links TRBV20-1 to TRBJ1-6; D uncertain. This CDR3 is 16 amino acids long. Germline CDR1 DFQATT, CDR2 SNEGSKA (reference sequence). Deletions cut 1 base from V and 4 bases from J, with 14 bases between. The CDR3 nucleotides read TGCAGTGCTAGAGGCGTCCCGGGCGAATATAATTCACCCCTCCACTTT. It yields the protein CSARGVPGEYNSPLHF.

This clonotype came up a few times. J is TRBJ1-6 and V is TRBV6-2 or TRBV6-3; D possibly corresponds to TRBD1 (6 bases). Trimming cost V 5 bases and J 0 bases, with 17 bases left between them. This CDR3 has 18 residues. Germline CDR1 and CDR2: MNHEY and SVGEGT. In DNA form, the CDR3 reads TGTGCCAGCAGTCTGACTGGAGGACAGAGCTCCTATAATTCACCCCTCCACTTT. Its protein is CASSLTGGQSSYNSPLHF.

This clonotype was counted only a few times. The V gene is TRBV7-2, the J gene TRBJ2-6, with D possibly matching TRBD2 (5 bases). V was clipped by 7 bases and J by 2 bases, with 15 bases between them. Germline V CDR1 and CDR2: SGHTA, FQGNSA. The CDR3 has 16 amino acids. The CDR3 protein is CASTPRSSAGANVLTF. CDR3 in DNA: TGTGCCAGCACCCCCCGGAGTAGCGCTGGGGCCAACGTCCTGACTTTC. Full variable domain (outside the CDR3, taken from reference TRBV7-2 and TRBJ2-6): GAGVSQSPSNKVTEKGKDVELRCDPISGHTALYWYRQSLGQGLEFLIYFQGNSAPDKSGLPSDRFSAERTGGSVSTLTIQRTQQEDSAVYLCASTPRSSAGANVLTFGAGSRLTVL.

This clonotype has more than one count but fewer than ten. This chain uses TRBV3-1 with TRBJ2-1; the D is unclear. CDR3 length equals 13 residues. V dropped 1 base and J dropped 6 bases, with 7 bases sitting between them. Germline V lookup: CDR1 LGHDT, CDR2 YNNKEL (reference sequence). The CDR3: CASSQARLNEQFF. As DNA, the CDR3 is TGTGCCAGCAGCCAAGCCCGACTCAATGAGCAGTTCTTC.

V and J are TRBV6-1 and TRBJ2-5; D may match TRBD1 or TRBD2 (7 bases each). V was clipped by 7 bases and J by 5 bases, with 14 bases between them. CDR3 length: 13 amino acids. From germline, CDR1 is MNHNS and CDR2 SASEGT. CDR3 residues: CASKRGREETQYF. The CDR3 nucleotides are TGTGCCAGCAAAAGGGGGCGGGAGGAGACCCAGTACTTC.

The CDR3 protein is CSTGYLGGYTF. CDR3 DNA: TGCTCTACAGGGTATCTCGGCGGCTACACCTTC. V and J are TRBV21-1 and TRBJ1-2; the table gives TRBD1 as D, unverified against the DNA. TRBV21-1 is a listed pseudogene. CDR3 size: 11 residues.

The rearrangement links TRBV12-3 or TRBV12-4 to TRBJ2-1; 9 bases line up with TRBD2. The CDR3 is made up of 16 amino acids. The ends lost 2 bases at V and 4 bases at J; junction bases unmatched: 6. The CDR3 region has the DNA TGTGCCAGCAGTTTATTGGCGGGGGGGATATACAATGAGCAGTTCTTC. Encoded protein: CASSLLAGGIYNEQFF.

The V gene is TRBV11-2, the J gene TRBJ2-7; D remains ambiguous. The germline V gene encodes CDR1 SGHAT and CDR2 FQNNGV. Deletions cut 3 bases from V and 2 bases from J, with 11 bases between. This CDR3 comprises 14 residues. The CDR3 DNA reads TGTGCCAGCAGCTTTCCTAAAGCAACCTACGAGCAGTACTTC. The encoded protein is CASSFPKATYEQYF.

This clonotype has only a few counts. The J gene is TRBJ2-7, the V gene TRBV3-1; D remains unclear. The length of the CDR3 is 14 residues. Trimming took 1 base from V and 7 from J, leaving 14 bases between them. CDR1 and CDR2 from the germline V gene are LGHDT and YNNKEL (reference sequence). The CDR3 region has the DNA TGTGCCAGCAGCCAAGGAACAATGTGGCGTGAGCAGTACTTC. Translated, it gives CASSQGTMWREQYF.

This clonotype was detected only a few times. This chain connects TRBV12-3 or TRBV12-4 to TRBJ2-3; TRBD2 matches at 8 bases. V gave up 5 bases and J gave up 1 base; unmatched junction bases: 5. The CDR3 loop spans 15 amino acids. The CDR3 DNA reads as TGTGCCAGCAGTATTAGCGGGGAGGGCACAGATACGCAGTATTTT. This gives the protein CASSISGEGTDTQYF.

The chain employs TRBV2 and TRBJ2-2, with TRBD2 as a possible D gene (5 bases). From germline, CDR1 is SNHLY and CDR2 FYNNEI. Trimming shortened V by 4 bases and J by 4 bases, and 10 bases separated the two germline ends. CDR3 length: 14 residues. CDR3 sequence reads: CASSAQRFTGELFF. As DNA, the CDR3 is TGTGCCAGCAGTGCGCAGCGGTTCACCGGGGAGCTGTTTTTT.

V gene TRBV21-1 combines with J gene TRBJ2-5. TRBV21-1 counts as a pseudogene. This CDR3 spans 18 amino acids. The CDR3 sequence is CASSKRVKTQRTQETQYF. For the CDR3, the DNA is TGTGCCAGCAGCAAACGGGTGAAAACTCAACGGACCCAAGAGACCCAGTACTTC.

Notes on this clonotype: This may come from a read error, since a much larger clone is one base off. The genes are TRBV6-2 or TRBV6-3 and TRBJ2-7; 8 nucleotides align to TRBD1. Germline V CDR1 and CDR2: MNHEY, SVGEGT. The CDR3 is 12 amino acids. Unmatched junction bases numbered 3, after V lost 5 bases and J lost 6 bases. The CDR3 reads CASSRQGFEQYF. In DNA, the CDR3 is TGTGCCAGCAGTCGACAGGGGTTCGAGCAGTACTTC.

This clonotype occurred a few times. The genes are TRBV4-1 and TRBJ1-1; perhaps TRBD1 as D (5 bases). Germline V gene sequence: CDR1 MGHRA, CDR2 YSYEKL. This CDR3 region has 16 residues. The V and J ends lost 0 bases and 0 bases respectively, with 11 bases between them. The CDR3 sequence is CASSQEETVMNTEAFF. For the CDR3, the DNA is TGCGCCAGCAGCCAAGAGGAGACAGTAATGAACACTGAAGCTTTCTTT.

This clonotype has only a few counts. This rearrangement joins TRBV6-2 or TRBV6-3 to TRBJ2-4; D is possibly TRBD1 or TRBD2 (5 bases each). Trimming took 2 bases from V and 4 from J, leaving 6 bases between them. CDR1 is MNHEY and CDR2 is SVGEGT in the germline V gene. This CDR3 region has 13 residues. The CDR3 loop is CASSYGGKNIQYF. The CDR3 DNA is TGTGCCAGCAGTTACGGGGGAAAAAACATTCAGTACTTC.

V is TRBV25-1 and J is TRBJ1-4; unclear D gene. This CDR3 region has 15 residues. Germline-derived CDR1 and CDR2 are MGHDK and SYGVNS. The V gene lost 0 bases and the J gene lost 4 bases, with 9 bases spanning the gap. For the CDR3, the DNA is TGTGCCAGCAGTGAATATAGGGTTGGTAATGAAAAACTGTTTTTT. Encoded protein: CASSEYRVGNEKLFF.

This clonotype was picked up a small number of times. The chain links TRBV7-9 to TRBJ2-7; TRBD1 is a possible D gene (6 bases). V gave up 4 bases and J gave up 5 bases, with 18 bases separating them. The CDR3 has 15 residues. CDR1 SEHNR and CDR2 FQNEAQ come from the germline V gene (reference sequence). The CDR3 DNA reads as TGTGCCAGCAGCTCAACTTATTGGGACATCAACGAGCAGTACTTC. Protein product: CASSSTYWDINEQYF.

This clonotype was counted only a few times. V and J are TRBV7-2 and TRBJ2-1, with D uncertain. The germline CDR1 and CDR2 sequences are SGHTA and FQGNSA. Trimming took 2 bases from V and 0 from J, leaving 8 bases between them. CDR3 length: 15 residues. In nucleotides, the CDR3 is TGTGCCAGCAGCTTAAACGCGGTCTCCTACAATGAGCAGTTCTTC. Amino acids: CASSLNAVSYNEQFF.

V usage is TRBV12-3 or TRBV12-4 and J usage is TRBJ1-4; no clear D gene. The CDR3 consists of 16 residues. The V end lost 5 bases, the J end lost 8 bases, and 21 bases lay between the germline ends. The CDR3 protein is CASSPSGPPRREKLFF. In DNA form, the CDR3 reads TGTGCCAGCAGTCCTAGTGGGCCACCTAGGCGCGAAAAACTGTTTTTT.

The chain uses TRBV7-2 and TRBJ2-1, with D perhaps being TRBD1 or TRBD2 (5 bases each). Trimming removed 4 bases at V and 1 base at J, with 17 bases between. The CDR3 sequence is 17 residues long. Germline V gives CDR1 SGHTA, CDR2 FQGNSA. The CDR3 DNA reads TGTGCCAGCAGCTCTAGGCAGGGAGTTGGATCCTACAATGAGCAGTTCTTC. It specifies CASSSRQGVGSYNEQFF.

This CDR3 is CASSFQGRGSNQPQHF. The CDR3, as DNA: TGTGCCAGCAGTTTCCAAGGCAGGGGCAGCAATCAGCCCCAGCATTTT. The chain has TRBV27 and TRBJ1-5, with D perhaps matching TRBD1 (6 bases). From germline, CDR1 is MNHEY and CDR2 SMNVEV (reference sequence). V lost 3 bases and J lost 1, with 13 bases in between. CDR3 length: 16 amino acids.